The next 18 T cell receptor beta chains were all read from a single sample in a study of blood T cells in healthy people across ages. A second about 6 to 12 cycle PCR used barcoded and J-beta primers. TCRdb called the 5' RACE reads again in MiXCR, with one record for every CDR3 protein. The repertoire holds 1.6 million or so distinct CDR3 sequences, about 31% seen once, with roughly 12% in the top ten. Sequencing was carried out using blood. The receptor source for this set is a woman under 40 in good health.

About this clonotype itself: This could be a read error, since a much larger clone is one nucleotide away. The chain recombines TRBV5-1 with TRBJ2-7; 8 nucleotides align to TRBD1. The CDR3 is 14 residues long. Germline V gene sequence: CDR1 SGHRS, CDR2 YFSETQ. The trim removed 7 bases at V and 2 bases at J, leaving 8 bases unmatched. The CDR3 here is CASGSQGVAYEQYF. Written as DNA, the CDR3 is TGCGCCAGCGGCTCACAGGGGGTGGCCTACGAGCAGTACTTC.

The chain has TRBV7-7 and TRBJ1-2; the D gene is possibly TRBD1 (5 bases). V lost 0 bases, J lost 0 bases, and 17 bases lay in between. Per the germline V gene, CDR1 is SSHAT and CDR2 is FNYEAQ (reference sequence). The CDR3 consists of 18 residues. In DNA form, the CDR3 reads TGTGCCAGCAGCTTAGCTGGAGGAGGGCAGGGAGCTAACTATGGCTACACCTTC. Its protein is CASSLAGGGQGANYGYTF.

This rearrangement joins TRBV20-1 to TRBJ2-2; 7 bases agree with TRBD2. The J segment lost 0 bases and the V segment lost 0 bases, leaving 4 bases of the junction unmatched. This CDR3 spans 16 amino acids. Per germline, CDR1 DFQATT and CDR2 SNEGSKA (reference sequence). The CDR3 is CSARDASGANTGELFF. Here the CDR3 DNA reads TGCAGTGCTAGAGACGCTAGCGGCGCGAACACCGGGGAGCTGTTTTTT.

This clonotype was picked up many times. This chain joins TRBV27 and TRBJ2-7; D gene unclear. The germline V and J ends were trimmed by 2 bases and 4 bases, with 9 bases remaining between them. The V gene's germline CDR1 is MNHEY and CDR2 SMNVEV (reference sequence). CDR3 size: 13 residues. The CDR3 DNA sequence: TGTGCCAGCAGTTTAGTAAGGAATTACGAGCAGTACTTC. Its translation: CASSLVRNYEQYF.

This clonotype came up a few times. The chain couples TRBV27 to TRBJ1-6; the D gene is possibly TRBD1 (6 bases). Germline V CDR1 and CDR2: MNHEY, SMNVEV (reference sequence). CDR3 length equals 16 residues. V gave up 2 bases and J gave up 9 bases, with 17 bases separating them. The CDR3 region has the DNA TGTGCCAGCAGTTTAGCGACAGGATATTACGGTTCACCCCTCCACTTT. Amino acids: CASSLATGYYGSPLHF.

This clonotype occurred once. V and J are TRBV27 and TRBJ1-1; D perhaps matches TRBD1 (6 bases). V was trimmed by 6 bases and J by 0 bases, leaving 14 bases between them. The CDR3 has 15 residues. The germline gives CDR1 MNHEY, CDR2 SMNVEV (reference sequence). The CDR3 coding sequence is TGTGCCAGCAGGCCGCAAGGGGGGATGAACACTGAAGCTTTCTTT. Protein sequence: CASRPQGGMNTEAFF.

The chain has TRBV12-3 or TRBV12-4 and TRBJ2-3; TRBD2 might be the D (5 bases). Trimming took 4 bases from V and 4 from J, leaving 15 bases between them. This CDR3 is built from 15 residues. CDR3 DNA: TGTGCCAGCAGTTGGGCGGCGGTTAGCGCAGATACGCAGTATTTT. This encodes CASSWAAVSADTQYF.

J is TRBJ2-7 and V is TRBV11-2, with D possibly being TRBD2 (5 bases). Germline CDR1 is SGHAT and CDR2 is FQNNGV. The CDR3 sequence is 16 residues long. Trimming stripped 4 bases from V and 0 bases from J, with 16 bases between. CDR3 coding DNA: TGTGCCAGCAGCTCGTCCCAAGGACTGAGCTCCTACGAGCAGTACTTC. It specifies CASSSSQGLSSYEQYF. Full variable domain (rest looked up from reference TRBV11-2 and TRBJ2-7): EAGVAQSPRYKIIEKRQSVAFWCNPISGHATLYWYQQILGQGPKLLIQFQNNGVVDDSQLPKDRFSAERLKGVDSTLKIQPAKLEDSAVYLCASSSSQGLSSYEQYFGPGTRLTVT.

The J gene is TRBJ1-5, the V gene TRBV9, with TRBD1 identical over 9 bases. The V segment lost 0 bases and the J segment 5 bases; nucleotides outside the gene matches: 3. This CDR3 spans 15 amino acids. Germline V CDR1 and CDR2: SGDLS, YYNGEE. The CDR3 DNA sequence: TGTGCCAGCAGCGTAGGTACAGGGGGCTATCAGCCCCAGCATTTT. Protein sequence: CASSVGTGGYQPQHF.

This clonotype was counted only a few times. V and J are TRBV27 and TRBJ1-2; TRBD1 aligns across 9 bases. This CDR3 has 14 amino acids. From germline, CDR1 is MNHEY and CDR2 SMNVEV (reference sequence). After removal of 5 bases from V and 6 bases from J, the junction contained 7 bases not matched to a gene. The CDR3 spells CASSDQQGADGYTF. The CDR3 region has the DNA TGTGCCAGCAGTGACCAACAGGGGGCCGATGGCTACACCTTC.

This chain connects TRBV6-1 to TRBJ2-4; possible D gene TRBD2, 6 bases. Per the germline V gene, CDR1 is MNHNS and CDR2 is SASEGT. The ends were cut back, 6 bases at V and 8 bases at J, with 23 bases in the middle. This CDR3 region has 16 residues. The CDR3 bases are TGTGCCAGCAGCGACCCGACTAGAGGAAGGAGGGACATTCAGTACTTC. Its protein is CASSDPTRGRRDIQYF.

The genes are TRBV4-2 and TRBJ2-1, with 11 bases that match TRBD2. V gave up 4 bases and J gave up 7 bases; unmatched junction bases: 9. The CDR3 runs 16 residues. Germline V lookup: CDR1 LGHNA, CDR2 YNFKEQ. The CDR3 coding sequence is TGTGCCAGCAGCCGAATAGCGGGAGGGGTTTTGAATGAGCAGTTCTTC. Translation gives CASSRIAGGVLNEQFF.

This clonotype has just a few counts. The chain couples TRBV20-1 to TRBJ2-7; TRBD2 agrees at 10 bases. This CDR3 has 14 residues. The V and J ends lost 5 bases and 4 bases, in that order; junction bases with no gene match: 8. The germline CDR1 and CDR2 sequences are DFQATT and SNEGSKA (reference sequence). The CDR3 is CSAPQAGGRYEQYF. CDR3 sequence (DNA): TGCAGTGCTCCTCAAGCGGGGGGGCGATACGAGCAGTACTTC.

There are many counts of this clonotype. The chain is built from TRBV2 and TRBJ2-5, with D unresolved. The CDR3 has 13 amino acids. Trimming took 1 base from V and 5 from J, leaving 8 bases between them. Germline V gene lookup returns CDR1 SNHLY and CDR2 FYNNEI. The CDR3 nucleotides read TGTGCCAGCAGTGAAGACCCCTGGGAGACCCAGTACTTC. Translated, it gives CASSEDPWETQYF.

This clonotype was detected only a few times. The J gene is TRBJ2-7, the V gene TRBV20-1; TRBD1 or TRBD2 may be the D gene (5 bases each). Trimming pared 0 bases from V and 2 bases from J, leaving 14 bases between. Germline values: CDR1 DFQATT, CDR2 SNEGSKA (reference sequence). The CDR3 covers 15 residues. The CDR3 protein is CSARDRAEDTYEQYF. Written as DNA, the CDR3 is TGCAGTGCTAGAGATCGGGCGGAGGACACCTACGAGCAGTACTTC.

There are a few counts of this clonotype. This chain links TRBV7-2 with TRBJ2-5; tentative D call: TRBD1 (7 bases). The V gene lost 5 bases and the J gene lost 6 bases, with 16 bases spanning the gap. The CDR3 contains 14 residues. Germline V gives CDR1 SGHTA, CDR2 FQGNSA. The CDR3 nucleotides are TGTGCCAGCAGCCATACAGGGGACTGGAAGACCCAGTACTTC. Translated: CASSHTGDWKTQYF.

The chain joins TRBV28 to TRBJ1-1; possible D gene TRBD1, 5 bases. Deletions cut 6 bases from V and 9 bases from J, with 17 bases between. The CDR3 spans 13 residues. Germline values: CDR1 MDHEN, CDR2 SYDVKM. The CDR3 DNA reads as TGTGCCAGCAGGTTGCCAGGGAATATCCAAGCTTTCTTT. Translated: CASRLPGNIQAFF.

The CDR3 bases are TGCGCCAGCAGCCCGGAACATGCAGCGAACCAAGAGACCCAGTACTTC. Translating it yields CASSPEHAANQETQYF. The chain carries TRBV4-1 and TRBJ2-5; D gene ambiguous. Germline-derived CDR1 and CDR2 are MGHRA and YSYEKL. The CDR3 sequence is 16 residues long. The ends were cut back, 4 bases at V and 0 bases at J, with 15 bases in the middle.